Presented here are 26 T cell receptor beta chains from one specimen sequenced in a study of T-cell reconstitution after alpha-beta-depleted transplantation in children. Preparation of the TCRbeta library involved a method that used unique molecular identifiers. MiXCR, run by TCRdb on the PCR reads, gives a single entry per CDR3 protein. The sample records 55,000 to 65,000 distinct CDR3 sequences, 40% to 55% being singletons. The sequencing used PBMCs, mostly from graft donor cells, collected 360 days after TCRalphabeta/CD19-depleted stem cell transplant. The receptors were gathered from a male patient under 18 who had a stem cell transplant for acute lymphoblastic leukemia, so the T cells may come from the graft donor.

This clonotype showed up just a few times. The V call is TRBV6-6, the J call TRBJ2-1; no firm D call. V was cut by 0 bases and J by 7 bases, with 7 bases left in between. The CDR3 extends over 13 amino acids. Germline lookup yields CDR1 MNHNY and CDR2 SVGAGI (reference sequence). The CDR3 sequence is CASSYSSWNEQFF. The CDR3 coding sequence is TGTGCCAGCAGTTACTCGTCCTGGAATGAGCAGTTCTTC.

This clonotype was seen only a few times. This sequence joins TRBV14 and TRBJ2-7; 10 bases align to TRBD1. The CDR3 extends over 15 amino acids. The junction had 10 bases not matched to a gene; V was cut back by 5 bases and J by 6 bases. Per the germline V gene, CDR1 is SGHDN and CDR2 is FVKESK. Written as DNA, the CDR3 is TGTGCCAGCAGCGACAGGGGGCTCGGCTGGGGCGAGCAGTACTTC. It encodes CASSDRGLGWGEQYF.

This clonotype has just a few counts. This chain uses TRBV6-5 with TRBJ1-2; D remains unclear. Germline V gene data show CDR1 as MNHEY and CDR2 as SVGAGI. The CDR3 has 12 amino acids. Trimming removed 6 bases at V and 4 bases at J, with 9 bases between. The CDR3 spells CASRTVPYGYTF. The CDR3 DNA reads TGTGCCAGCAGAACAGTCCCCTATGGCTACACCTTC.

J is TRBJ1-1 and V is TRBV15; D not certain. This CDR3 is 14 amino acids long. The V gene lost 1 base and the J gene lost 0 bases, with 6 bases spanning the gap. The germline gives CDR1 LNHNV, CDR2 YYDKDF (reference sequence). CDR3 sequence reads: CATSRVGVNTEAFF. Here the CDR3 DNA reads TGTGCCACCAGCAGAGTGGGAGTGAACACTGAAGCTTTCTTT. The full variable domain, in which reference TRBV15 and TRBJ1-1 provide the parts outside the CDR3, is DAMVIQNPRYQVTQFGKPVTLSCSQTLNHNVMYWYQQKSSQAPKLLFHYYDKDFNNEADTPDNFQSRRPNTSFCFLDIRSPGLGDTAMYLCATSRVGVNTEAFFGQGTRLTVV.

This clonotype was counted a single time. The chain carries TRBV28 and TRBJ2-7; D is perhaps TRBD2 (6 bases). Germline V gene lookup returns CDR1 MDHEN and CDR2 SYDVKM. This CDR3 has 13 amino acids. Trimming shortened V by 3 bases and J by 4 bases, and 10 bases separated the two germline ends. For the CDR3, the DNA is TGTGCCAGCAGTTTGTCCCGGGAGTACGAGCAGTACTTC. Amino acid sequence: CASSLSREYEQYF.

The J gene is TRBJ1-1, the V gene TRBV6-5; 8 positions agree with TRBD1. Looked up from germline, CDR1 is MNHEY and CDR2 is SVGAGI. J was trimmed by 4 bases and V by 6 bases; bases with no gene match: 10. CDR3 size: 15 residues. The chain's CDR3 is CASSQQGEAGTEAFF. The CDR3 DNA reads TGTGCCAGCAGCCAACAGGGGGAGGCAGGCACTGAAGCTTTCTTT.

V usage is TRBV4-2 and J usage is TRBJ2-3; D not resolved. Germline V gene lookup returns CDR1 LGHNA and CDR2 YNFKEQ. This CDR3 spans 11 amino acids. Trimming removed 1 base at V and 4 bases at J, with 0 bases between. DNA of the CDR3: TGTGCCAGCAGCCAAGCAGATACGCAGTATTTT. This sequence encodes CASSQADTQYF.

J is TRBJ2-2 and V is TRBV12-3 or TRBV12-4; D may correspond to TRBD1 or TRBD2 (6 bases each). This CDR3 region has 16 residues. V was pared by 1 base and J by 5 bases, with 14 bases between. This CDR3 reads CASSLEGGFLTGELFF. CDR3 sequence (DNA): TGTGCCAGCAGTTTAGAAGGGGGGTTCCTGACCGGGGAGCTGTTTTTT.

This clonotype has more than one count but fewer than ten. The rearrangement uses TRBV5-1 and TRBJ2-7; D gene unclear. The V and J ends lost 4 bases and 4 bases respectively, with 12 bases between them. The CDR3 has 13 residues. CDR1 is SGHRS, CDR2 YFSETQ, per germline. The chain's CDR3 is CASSPSTDYEQYF. The CDR3 region has the DNA TGCGCCAGCAGCCCCTCGACTGATTACGAGCAGTACTTC.

This clonotype was counted between two and nine times. The chain links TRBV7-9 to TRBJ2-5; D not certain. V lost 1 base and J lost 1, with 10 bases in between. CDR1 and CDR2 (germline): SEHNR, FQNEAQ (reference sequence). This CDR3 spans 15 amino acids. The CDR3 nucleotides are TGTGCCAGCAGCTTAGATCCAGGCCTCCAAGAGACCCAGTACTTC. Translating it yields CASSLDPGLQETQYF.

The chain links TRBV12-3 or TRBV12-4 to TRBJ2-1; D possibly corresponds to TRBD1 (6 bases). V gave up 7 bases and J gave up 4 bases, with 8 bases separating them. The CDR3 has 12 amino acids. Here the CDR3 DNA reads TGTGCCAGCACCCAGGGGTACAATGAGCAGTTCTTC. Translating gives CASTQGYNEQFF.

This clonotype was counted ten times or more. The V and J genes are TRBV9 and TRBJ1-1, with 9 bases aligning to TRBD1. The J segment lost 1 base and the V segment lost 4 bases, leaving 5 bases of the junction unmatched. Germline V gene lookup returns CDR1 SGDLS and CDR2 YYNGEE. The CDR3 runs to 15 residues. DNA for the CDR3: TGTGCCAGCAGCCTTGGGACAGGGTGGAACACTGAAGCTTTCTTT. Residues: CASSLGTGWNTEAFF.

V is TRBV11-2 and J is TRBJ2-3; D is unclear. Looked up from germline, CDR1 is SGHAT and CDR2 is FQNNGV. The CDR3 extends over 13 amino acids. V lost 6 bases and J 0 bases, leaving 7 bases between the germline ends. The CDR3: CASRALSTDTQYF. The CDR3 DNA is TGTGCCAGCAGGGCCCTAAGCACAGATACGCAGTATTTT.

The CDR3 nucleotides are TGTGCCAGCAGTTTCAACACAGATACGCAGTATTTT. Its protein is CASSFNTDTQYF. This chain joins TRBV27 and TRBJ2-3; D gene ambiguous. Germline V lookup: CDR1 MNHEY, CDR2 SMNVEV (reference sequence). Trimming pared 3 bases from V and 2 bases from J, leaving 3 bases between. The CDR3 is made up of 12 amino acids.

The chain employs TRBV20-1 and TRBJ1-1, with 11 bases that match TRBD1. The CDR3 length is 14 residues. Per germline, CDR1 DFQATT and CDR2 SNEGSKA (reference sequence). The V and J ends lost 7 bases and 5 bases, in that order; junction bases with no gene match: 9. The CDR3 coding sequence is TGCAGTGTAGGACAGGGGGCAGGGAGGACTGAAGCTTTCTTT. This gives the protein CSVGQGAGRTEAFF.

The V gene is TRBV12-3 or TRBV12-4, the J gene TRBJ2-5, with 7 bases matching TRBD2. The CDR3 extends over 13 amino acids. The V gene end was trimmed by 7 bases and the J gene end by 4 bases; junction bases not matched to a gene: 6. DNA of the CDR3: TGTGCCAGCACCTTGTGGGGGGGAGAGACCCAGTACTTC. It is translated as CASTLWGGETQYF.

CDR3 residues: CASSQGLAGEPGANVLTF. The CDR3 DNA is TGTGCCAGCAGCCAAGGGCTAGCGGGAGAACCTGGGGCCAACGTCCTGACTTTC. The chain uses TRBV7-3 and TRBJ2-6, with TRBD2 matching over 10 bases. The CDR3 has 18 residues. CDR1 is SGHTA, CDR2 FQGTGA, per germline. V was pared by 5 bases and J by 2 bases, with 9 bases of the junction left unmatched.

This clonotype was counted only a few times. The rearrangement joins TRBV4-1 to TRBJ2-2, with 8 bases that match TRBD1. Germline assignment: CDR1 MGHRA and CDR2 YSYEKL. V lost 3 bases, J lost 4 bases, and 4 bases stayed unmatched. The CDR3 sequence is 15 residues long. CDR3 bases: TGCGCCAGCAGCCAGTGGGACAGGCTCACCGGGGAGCTGTTTTTT. It specifies CASSQWDRLTGELFF.

This clonotype came up a few times. V and J are TRBV29-1 and TRBJ1-2; 9 bases line up with TRBD1. The CDR3 spans 14 residues. Germline V gives CDR1 SQVTM, CDR2 ANQGSEA. Unmatched junction bases numbered 6, after V lost 0 bases and J lost 7 bases. This chain's CDR3 is CSVEDRDRAAGYTF. DNA of the CDR3: TGCAGCGTTGAAGATCGGGACAGGGCCGCTGGCTACACCTTC.

V gene TRBV7-9 combines with J gene TRBJ2-1, with D uncertain. Germline V CDR1 and CDR2: SEHNR, FQNEAQ (reference sequence). The CDR3 spans 15 residues. Trimming removed 1 base from V and 6 bases from J, with 13 bases in between. Here the CDR3 DNA reads TGTGCCAGCAGCTTAGAGGCACCCTGGGGCAATGAGCAGTTCTTC. As protein: CASSLEAPWGNEQFF.

This clonotype was observed once. This rearrangement joins TRBV29-1 to TRBJ2-3; 9 bases fit TRBD1. V shed 7 bases and J 2 bases; nucleotides not matched to a gene: 10. Germline V gene sequence: CDR1 SQVTM, CDR2 ANQGSEA. The CDR3 has 15 amino acids. The CDR3 bases are TGCAGCGGCCGACAGGGGGTCCAGTCCACAGATACGCAGTATTTT. Translated, it gives CSGRQGVQSTDTQYF.

The chain has TRBV29-1 and TRBJ2-5; 9 bases are shared with TRBD1. Germline V gene lookup returns CDR1 SQVTM and CDR2 ANQGSEA. The CDR3 extends over 14 amino acids. J lost 2 bases, V lost 8 bases, and 9 bases had no gene match. The CDR3 coding sequence is TGCAGCATCTACAGGGGGCCCCCACAAGAGACCCAGTACTTC. Translation gives CSIYRGPPQETQYF.

The chain is built from TRBV12-3 or TRBV12-4 and TRBJ2-2; the match to TRBD2 covers 12 bases. Trimming cost V 6 bases and J 0 bases; bases outside gene matches: 2. The CDR3 covers 16 residues. The CDR3 nucleotides are TGTGCCAGCAGCCTAGCGGGAGGGTCGAACACCGGGGAGCTGTTTTTT. Residues: CASSLAGGSNTGELFF.

The chain's CDR3 is CASSRTLDHTIYF. The CDR3 coding sequence is TGTGCCAGCAGCCGGACTCTCGATCACACCATATATTTT. The chain joins TRBV3-1 to TRBJ1-3; D not resolved. The CDR3 runs 13 residues. The germline V gene encodes CDR1 LGHDT and CDR2 YNNKEL (reference sequence). The germline V and J ends were trimmed by 4 bases and 8 bases, with 12 bases remaining between them.

The rearrangement joins TRBV29-1 to TRBJ2-6; D may be TRBD1 or TRBD2 (5 bases each). Per the germline V gene, CDR1 is SQVTM and CDR2 is ANQGSEA. Trimming stripped 5 bases from V and 1 base from J, with 9 bases between. This CDR3 region has 14 residues. CDR3 region: CSVRDGSGANVLTF. CDR3 DNA sequence: TGCAGCGTTCGGGACGGTTCTGGGGCCAACGTCCTGACTTTC.

This clonotype is a singleton in its sample. The chain uses TRBV18 and TRBJ2-1; 8 bases line up with TRBD1. This CDR3 has 14 amino acids. With V trimmed by 8 bases and J by 6 bases, 9 bases remained unmatched. Germline values: CDR1 KGHSH, CDR2 LQKENI. The CDR3 DNA is TGTGCCAGCGCATCAGACAGGGGAGGCAATGAGCAGTTCTTC. Translating gives CASASDRGGNEQFF.